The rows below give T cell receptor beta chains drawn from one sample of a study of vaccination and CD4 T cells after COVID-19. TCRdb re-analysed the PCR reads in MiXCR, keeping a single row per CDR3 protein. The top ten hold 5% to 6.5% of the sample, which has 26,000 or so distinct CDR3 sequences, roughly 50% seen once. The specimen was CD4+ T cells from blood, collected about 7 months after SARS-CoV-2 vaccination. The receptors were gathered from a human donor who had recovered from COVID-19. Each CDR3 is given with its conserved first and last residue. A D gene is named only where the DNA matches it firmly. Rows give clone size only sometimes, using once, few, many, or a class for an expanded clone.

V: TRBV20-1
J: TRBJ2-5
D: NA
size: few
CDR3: CSARSLNGLQETQYF
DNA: TGCAGTGCTAGATCTTTAAACGGACTACAAGAGACCCAGTACTTC

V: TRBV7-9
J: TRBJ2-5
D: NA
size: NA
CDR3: CASSPLGGETQYF
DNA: TGTGCCAGCAGCCCACTAGGTGGCGAGACCCAGTACTTC

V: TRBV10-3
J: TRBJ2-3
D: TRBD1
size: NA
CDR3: CAISGRGGADTQYF
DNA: TGTGCCATCAGTGGTCGAGGGGGCGCAGATACGCAGTATTTT

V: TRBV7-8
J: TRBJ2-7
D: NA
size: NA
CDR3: CASSDERQVVGGEQYF
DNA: TGTGCCAGCAGCGACGAGAGACAGGTCGTCGGCGGCGAGCAGTACTTC

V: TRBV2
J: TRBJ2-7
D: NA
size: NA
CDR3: CASSEGRAAYEQYF
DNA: TGTGCCAGCAGTGAAGGGCGGGCAGCCTACGAGCAGTACTTC

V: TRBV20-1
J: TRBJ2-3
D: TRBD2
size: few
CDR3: CSARRAGVGTDTQYF
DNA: TGCAGTGCTAGACGGGCGGGAGTAGGGACAGATACGCAGTATTTT

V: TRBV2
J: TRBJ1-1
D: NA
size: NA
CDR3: CASSLGVLNTEAFF
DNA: TGTGCCAGCAGCCTGGGGGTGCTGAACACTGAAGCTTTCTTT

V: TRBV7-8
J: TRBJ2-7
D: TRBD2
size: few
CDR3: CASSPARTSGRYEQYF
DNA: TGTGCCAGCAGCCCCGCCCGGACTAGCGGGAGGTACGAGCAGTACTTC

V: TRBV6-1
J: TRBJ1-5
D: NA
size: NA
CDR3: CAVQGTLSNQPQHF
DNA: TGTGCCGTGCAGGGAACTCTTAGCAATCAGCCCCAGCATTTT

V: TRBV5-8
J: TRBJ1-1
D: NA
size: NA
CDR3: CASSLERNTEAFF
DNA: TGTGCCAGCAGCTTGGAGCGGAACACTGAAGCTTTCTTT

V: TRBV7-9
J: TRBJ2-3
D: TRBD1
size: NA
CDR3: CASSLRQGKTDTQYF
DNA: TGTGCCAGCAGCCTAAGACAGGGGAAGACAGATACGCAGTATTTT

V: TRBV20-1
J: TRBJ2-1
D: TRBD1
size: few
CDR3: CSAHRGGYNEQFF
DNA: TGCAGTGCGCACAGGGGTGGCTACAATGAGCAGTTCTTC

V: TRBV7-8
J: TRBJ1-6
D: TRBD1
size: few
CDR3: CASSYRGQGNSPLHF
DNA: TGTGCCAGCAGCTACCGGGGACAGGGCAATTCACCCCTCCACTTT

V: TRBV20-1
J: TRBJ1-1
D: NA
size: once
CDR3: CSASPYDTEAFF
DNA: TGCAGTGCCTCCCCCTACGACACTGAAGCTTTCTTT

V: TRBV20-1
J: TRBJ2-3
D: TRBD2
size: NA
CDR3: CSARPPGLVTDTQYF
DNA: TGCAGTGCTAGACCACCGGGACTAGTTACAGATACGCAGTATTTT

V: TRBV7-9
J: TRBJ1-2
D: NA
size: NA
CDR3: CASSLETDIYGYTF
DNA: TGTGCCAGCAGCTTAGAAACAGATATTTATGGCTACACCTTC

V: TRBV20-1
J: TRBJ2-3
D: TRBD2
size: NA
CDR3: CSAQATSGSVGLGRTDTQYF
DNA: TGCAGTGCTCAGGCGACTAGCGGGAGTGTAGGTTTGGGGCGCACAGATACGCAGTATTTT

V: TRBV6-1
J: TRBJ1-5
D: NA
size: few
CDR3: CASGRTPRGADQPQHF
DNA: TGTGCCAGCGGAAGGACACCACGGGGGGCGGATCAGCCCCAGCATTTT

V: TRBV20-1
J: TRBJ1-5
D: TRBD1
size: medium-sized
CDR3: CSARGPETGLFGQPQHF
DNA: TGCAGTGCTAGAGGGCCGGAGACAGGGCTCTTCGGTCAGCCCCAGCATTTT

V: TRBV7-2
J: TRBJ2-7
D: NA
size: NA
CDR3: CASSLEGGSGYEQYF
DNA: TGTGCCAGCAGCTTAGAGGGGGGTTCTGGGTACGAGCAGTACTTC

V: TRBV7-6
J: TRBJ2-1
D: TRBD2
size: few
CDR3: CASSPPAGGGYNEQFF
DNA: TGTGCCAGCAGCCCGCCAGCGGGAGGGGGCTACAATGAGCAGTTCTTC

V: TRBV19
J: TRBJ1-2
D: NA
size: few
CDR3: CASSETQGYGYTF
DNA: TGTGCCAGTAGCGAAACACAGGGTTATGGCTACACCTTC

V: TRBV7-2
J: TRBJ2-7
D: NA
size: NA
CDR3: CASSFPGVEQYF
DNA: TGTGCCAGCAGCTTCCCAGGGGTCGAGCAGTACTTC

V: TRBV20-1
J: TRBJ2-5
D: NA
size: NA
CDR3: CSANYRAGQETQYF
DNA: TGCAGTGCCAATTACAGAGCGGGCCAAGAGACCCAGTACTTC

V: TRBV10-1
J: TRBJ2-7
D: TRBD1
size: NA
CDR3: CASSYTMDRGLGEQYF
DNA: TGCGCCAGCAGTTACACCATGGACAGGGGGCTTGGCGAGCAGTACTTC

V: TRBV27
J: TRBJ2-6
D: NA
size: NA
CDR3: CASTHGWNGANVLTF
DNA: TGTGCCAGCACCCATGGATGGAATGGGGCCAACGTCCTGACTTTC

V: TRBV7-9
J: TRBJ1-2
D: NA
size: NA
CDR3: CASSLVGTGYTF
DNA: TGTGCCAGCAGCTTGGTAGGGACCGGCTACACCTTC

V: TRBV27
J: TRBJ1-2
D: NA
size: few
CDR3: CASRATVNYGYTF
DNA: TGTGCCAGCAGGGCTACGGTAAACTATGGCTACACCTTC

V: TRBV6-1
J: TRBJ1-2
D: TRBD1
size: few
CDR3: CASSRQGRDYGYTF
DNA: TGTGCCAGCAGCAGACAGGGCCGCGACTATGGCTACACCTTC

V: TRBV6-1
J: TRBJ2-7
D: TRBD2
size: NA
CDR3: CASRLAGPSYEQYF
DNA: TGTGCCAGCAGACTAGCGGGCCCCTCCTACGAGCAGTACTTC

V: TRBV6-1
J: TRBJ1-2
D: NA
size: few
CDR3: CASRATGIYGYTF
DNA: TGTGCCAGCAGGGCTACAGGCATCTATGGCTACACCTTC